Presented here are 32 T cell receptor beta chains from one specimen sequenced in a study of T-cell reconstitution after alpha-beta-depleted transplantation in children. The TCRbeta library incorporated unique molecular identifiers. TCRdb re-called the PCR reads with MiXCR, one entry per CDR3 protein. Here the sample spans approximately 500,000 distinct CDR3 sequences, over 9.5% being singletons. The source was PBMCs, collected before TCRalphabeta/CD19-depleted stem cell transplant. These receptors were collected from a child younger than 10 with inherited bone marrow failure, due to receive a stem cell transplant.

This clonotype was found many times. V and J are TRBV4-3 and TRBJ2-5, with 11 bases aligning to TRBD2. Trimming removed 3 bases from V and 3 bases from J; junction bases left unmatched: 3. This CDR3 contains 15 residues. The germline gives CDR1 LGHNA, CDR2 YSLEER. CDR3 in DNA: TGCGCCAGCAGCCACCGTAGCGGGGGGGAAGAGACCCAGTACTTC. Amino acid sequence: CASSHRSGGEETQYF.

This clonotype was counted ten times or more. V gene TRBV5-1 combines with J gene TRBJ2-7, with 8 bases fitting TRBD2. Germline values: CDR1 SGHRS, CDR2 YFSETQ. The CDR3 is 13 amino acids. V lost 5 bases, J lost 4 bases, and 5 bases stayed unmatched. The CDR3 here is CASSPAGEYEQYF. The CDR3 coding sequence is TGCGCCAGCAGTCCAGCGGGAGAGTACGAGCAGTACTTC.

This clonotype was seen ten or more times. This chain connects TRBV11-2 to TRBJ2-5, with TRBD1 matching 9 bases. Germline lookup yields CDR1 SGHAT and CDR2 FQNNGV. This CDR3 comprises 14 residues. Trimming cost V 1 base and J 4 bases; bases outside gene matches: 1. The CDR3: CASSLGGQGETQYF. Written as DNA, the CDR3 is TGTGCCAGCAGCTTAGGGGGACAGGGAGAGACCCAGTACTTC.

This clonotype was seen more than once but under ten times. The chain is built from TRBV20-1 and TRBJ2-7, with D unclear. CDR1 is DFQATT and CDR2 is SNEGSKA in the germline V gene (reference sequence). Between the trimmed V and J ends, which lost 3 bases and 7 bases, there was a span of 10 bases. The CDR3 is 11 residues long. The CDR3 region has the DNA TGCAGTGCTAGGAAAGTTAGGGAGCAGTACTTC. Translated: CSARKVREQYF.

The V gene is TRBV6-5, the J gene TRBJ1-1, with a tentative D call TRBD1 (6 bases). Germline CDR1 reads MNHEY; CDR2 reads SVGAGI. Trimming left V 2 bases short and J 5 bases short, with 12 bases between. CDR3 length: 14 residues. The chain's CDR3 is CASSYGGRGTEAFF. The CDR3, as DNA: TGTGCCAGCAGTTACGGGGGGCGGGGGACTGAAGCTTTCTTT.

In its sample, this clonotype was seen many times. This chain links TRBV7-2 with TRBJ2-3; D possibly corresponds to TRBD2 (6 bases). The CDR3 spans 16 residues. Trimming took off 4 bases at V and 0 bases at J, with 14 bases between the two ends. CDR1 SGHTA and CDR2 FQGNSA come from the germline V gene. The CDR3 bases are TGTGCCAGCAGCTCCTCCGTGGGGACTAGCACAGATACGCAGTATTTT. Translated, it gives CASSSSVGTSTDTQYF.

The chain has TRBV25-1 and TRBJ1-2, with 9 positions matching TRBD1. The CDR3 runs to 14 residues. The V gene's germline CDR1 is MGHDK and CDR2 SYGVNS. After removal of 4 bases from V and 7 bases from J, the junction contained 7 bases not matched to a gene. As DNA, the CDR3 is TGTGCCAGCAGTGCGTCCGGGACAGGGTTTGGCTACACCTTC. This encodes CASSASGTGFGYTF.

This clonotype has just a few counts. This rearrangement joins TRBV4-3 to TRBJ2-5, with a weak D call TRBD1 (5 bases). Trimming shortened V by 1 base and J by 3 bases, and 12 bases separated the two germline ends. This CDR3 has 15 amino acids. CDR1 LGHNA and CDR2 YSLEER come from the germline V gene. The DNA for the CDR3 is TGCGCCAGCAGCCAAGTTTGGCAGGGCGAAGAGACCCAGTACTTC. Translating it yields CASSQVWQGEETQYF.

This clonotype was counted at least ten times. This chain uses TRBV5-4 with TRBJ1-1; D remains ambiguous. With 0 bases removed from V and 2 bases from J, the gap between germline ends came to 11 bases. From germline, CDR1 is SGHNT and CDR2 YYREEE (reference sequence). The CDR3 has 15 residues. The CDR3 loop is CASSLGGQLNTEAFF. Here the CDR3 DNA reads TGTGCCAGCAGCTTGGGTGGCCAGTTAAACACTGAAGCTTTCTTT.

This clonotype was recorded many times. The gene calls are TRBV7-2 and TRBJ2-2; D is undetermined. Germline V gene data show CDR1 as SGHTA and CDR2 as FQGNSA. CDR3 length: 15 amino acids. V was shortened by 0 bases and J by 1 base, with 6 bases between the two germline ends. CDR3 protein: CASSLARQNTGELFF. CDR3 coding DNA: TGTGCCAGCAGCTTAGCGCGTCAGAACACCGGGGAGCTGTTTTTT.

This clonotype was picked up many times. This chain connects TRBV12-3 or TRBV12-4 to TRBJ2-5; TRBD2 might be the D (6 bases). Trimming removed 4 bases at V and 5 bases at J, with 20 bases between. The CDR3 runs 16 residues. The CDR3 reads CASSSQLAVYSETQYF. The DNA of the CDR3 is TGTGCCAGCAGTTCCCAACTAGCAGTTTACTCGGAGACCCAGTACTTC.

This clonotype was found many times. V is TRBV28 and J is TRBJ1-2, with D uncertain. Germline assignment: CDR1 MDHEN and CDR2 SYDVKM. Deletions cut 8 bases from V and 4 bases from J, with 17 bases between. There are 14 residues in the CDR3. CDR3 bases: TGTGCCAGCTCCCCAGCCCCGAAGGCCTATGGCTACACCTTC. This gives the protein CASSPAPKAYGYTF.

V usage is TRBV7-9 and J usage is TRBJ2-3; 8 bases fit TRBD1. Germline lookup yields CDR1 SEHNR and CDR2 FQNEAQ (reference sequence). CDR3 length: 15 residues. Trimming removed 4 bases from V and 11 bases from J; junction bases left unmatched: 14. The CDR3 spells CASSSVGQVGSGQYF. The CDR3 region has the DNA TGTGCCAGCAGCTCGGTGGGACAGGTCGGGTCTGGGCAGTATTTT.

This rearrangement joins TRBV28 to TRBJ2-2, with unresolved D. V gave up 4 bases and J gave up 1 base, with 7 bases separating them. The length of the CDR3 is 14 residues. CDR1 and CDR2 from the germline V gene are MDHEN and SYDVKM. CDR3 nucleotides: TGTGCCAGCAGTTGGTCAGGGAACACCGGGGAGCTGTTTTTT. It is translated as CASSWSGNTGELFF.

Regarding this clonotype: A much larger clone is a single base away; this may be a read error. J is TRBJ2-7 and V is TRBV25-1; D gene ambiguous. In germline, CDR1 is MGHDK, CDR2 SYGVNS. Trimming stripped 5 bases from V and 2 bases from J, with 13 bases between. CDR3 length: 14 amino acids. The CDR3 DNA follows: TGTGCCAGCAGTAGACCAGGCCGGCCCTACGAGCAGTACTTC. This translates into CASSRPGRPYEQYF.

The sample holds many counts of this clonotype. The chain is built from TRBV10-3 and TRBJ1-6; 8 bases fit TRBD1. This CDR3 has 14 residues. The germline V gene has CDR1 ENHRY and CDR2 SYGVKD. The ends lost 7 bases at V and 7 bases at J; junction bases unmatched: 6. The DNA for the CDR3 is TGTGCCATCACCAGCGGACAGGGAAATTCACCCCTCCACTTT. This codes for CAITSGQGNSPLHF.

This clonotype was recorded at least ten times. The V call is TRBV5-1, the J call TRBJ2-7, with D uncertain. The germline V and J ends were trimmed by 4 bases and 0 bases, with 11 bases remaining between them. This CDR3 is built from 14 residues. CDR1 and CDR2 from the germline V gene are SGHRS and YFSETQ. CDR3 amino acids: CASSDGASSYEQYF. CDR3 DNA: TGCGCCAGCAGCGACGGCGCCAGCTCCTACGAGCAGTACTTC. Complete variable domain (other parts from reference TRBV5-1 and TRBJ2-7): KAGVTQTPRYLIKTRGQQVTLSCSPISGHRSVSWYQQTPGQGLQFLFEYFSETQRNKGNFPGRFSGRQFSNSRSEMNVSTLELGDSALYLCASSDGASSYEQYFGPGTRLTVT.

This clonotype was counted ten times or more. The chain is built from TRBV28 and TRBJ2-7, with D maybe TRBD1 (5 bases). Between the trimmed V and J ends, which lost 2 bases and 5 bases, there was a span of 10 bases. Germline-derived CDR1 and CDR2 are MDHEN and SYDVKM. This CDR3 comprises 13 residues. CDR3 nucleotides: TGTGCCAGCAGTTTAGCCCTCAGGGACGAGCAGTACTTC. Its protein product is CASSLALRDEQYF.

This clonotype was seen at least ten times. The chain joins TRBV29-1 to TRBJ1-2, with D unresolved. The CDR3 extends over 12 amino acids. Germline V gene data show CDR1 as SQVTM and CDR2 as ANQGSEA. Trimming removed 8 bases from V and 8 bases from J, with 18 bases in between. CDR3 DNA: TGCAGCACTATTTGGGGATCATGGGGCTACACCTTC. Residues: CSTIWGSWGYTF.

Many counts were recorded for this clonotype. Here the CDR3 reads CASSSQGPYQETQYF. As DNA, the CDR3 is TGTGCCAGCAGTTCACAGGGCCCGTACCAAGAGACCCAGTACTTC. The chain links TRBV28 to TRBJ2-5, with D perhaps TRBD1 (6 bases). Per the germline V gene, CDR1 is MDHEN and CDR2 is SYDVKM. The V gene lost 4 bases and the J gene lost 0 bases, with 12 bases spanning the gap. The CDR3 contains 15 residues.

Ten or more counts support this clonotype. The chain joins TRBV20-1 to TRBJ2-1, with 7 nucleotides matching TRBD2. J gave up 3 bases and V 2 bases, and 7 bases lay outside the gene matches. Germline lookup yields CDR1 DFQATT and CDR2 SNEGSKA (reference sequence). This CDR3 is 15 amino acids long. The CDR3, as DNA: TGCAGTGCTAGACTTGGACTAGTTTTCTACAATGAGCAGTTCTTC. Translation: CSARLGLVFYNEQFF.

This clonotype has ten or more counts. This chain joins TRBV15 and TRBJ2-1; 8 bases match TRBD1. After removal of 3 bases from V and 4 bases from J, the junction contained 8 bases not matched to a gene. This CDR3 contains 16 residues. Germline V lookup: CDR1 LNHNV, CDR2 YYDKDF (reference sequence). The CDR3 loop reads CATSSYRDRSYNEQFF. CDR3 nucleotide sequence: TGTGCCACCAGCAGTTACCGGGACAGGAGTTACAATGAGCAGTTCTTC. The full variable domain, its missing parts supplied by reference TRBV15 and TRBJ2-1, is DAMVIQNPRYQVTQFGKPVTLSCSQTLNHNVMYWYQQKSSQAPKLLFHYYDKDFNNEADTPDNFQSRRPNTSFCFLDIRSPGLGDTAMYLCATSSYRDRSYNEQFFGPGTRLTVL.

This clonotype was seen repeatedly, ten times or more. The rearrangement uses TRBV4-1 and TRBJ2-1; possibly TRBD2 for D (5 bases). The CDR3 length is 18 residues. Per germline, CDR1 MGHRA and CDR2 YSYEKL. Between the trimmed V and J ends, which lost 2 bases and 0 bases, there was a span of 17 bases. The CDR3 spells CASSQRGRSPSSYNEQFF. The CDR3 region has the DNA TGCGCCAGCAGCCAAAGAGGGCGGTCCCCGAGCTCCTACAATGAGCAGTTCTTC.

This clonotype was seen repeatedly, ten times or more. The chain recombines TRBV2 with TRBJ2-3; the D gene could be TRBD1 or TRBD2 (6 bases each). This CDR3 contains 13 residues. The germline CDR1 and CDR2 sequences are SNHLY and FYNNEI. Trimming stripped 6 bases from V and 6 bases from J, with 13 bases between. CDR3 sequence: CASRHREEDTQYF. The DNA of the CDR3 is TGTGCCAGCAGACACAGGGAGGAGGATACGCAGTATTTT.

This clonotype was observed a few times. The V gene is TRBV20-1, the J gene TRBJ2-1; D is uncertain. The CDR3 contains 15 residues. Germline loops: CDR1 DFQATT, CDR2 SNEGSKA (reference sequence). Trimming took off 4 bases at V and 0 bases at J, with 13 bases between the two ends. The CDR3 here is CSATSEPTSYNEQFF. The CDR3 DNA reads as TGCAGTGCTACATCCGAGCCGACCTCCTACAATGAGCAGTTCTTC.

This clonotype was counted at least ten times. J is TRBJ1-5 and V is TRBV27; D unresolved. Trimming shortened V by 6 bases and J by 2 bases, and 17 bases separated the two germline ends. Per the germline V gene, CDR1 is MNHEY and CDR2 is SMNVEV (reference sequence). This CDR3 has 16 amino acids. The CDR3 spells CASSPVTRRGNQPQHF. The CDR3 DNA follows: TGTGCCAGCAGCCCCGTTACAAGGCGGGGCAATCAGCCCCAGCATTTT.

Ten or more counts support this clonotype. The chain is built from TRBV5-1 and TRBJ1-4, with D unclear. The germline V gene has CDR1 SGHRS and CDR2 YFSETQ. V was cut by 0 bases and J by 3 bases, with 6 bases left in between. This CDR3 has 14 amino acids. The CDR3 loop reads CASSLEGPNEKLFF. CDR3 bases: TGCGCCAGCAGCTTGGAAGGGCCTAATGAAAAACTGTTTTTT.

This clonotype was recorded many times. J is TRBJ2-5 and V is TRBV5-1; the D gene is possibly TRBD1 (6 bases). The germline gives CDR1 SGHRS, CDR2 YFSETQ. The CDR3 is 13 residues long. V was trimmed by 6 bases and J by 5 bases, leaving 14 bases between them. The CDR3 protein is CASTGQLGETQYF. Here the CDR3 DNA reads TGCGCCAGCACCGGACAGCTAGGGGAGACCCAGTACTTC.

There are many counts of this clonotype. CDR3: CASSLRQGSDTQYF. The CDR3 DNA reads TGTGCCAGCAGCCTGAGACAGGGGTCAGATACGCAGTATTTT. The chain joins TRBV7-2 to TRBJ2-3; TRBD1 matches at 8 bases. V was pared by 5 bases and J by 4 bases, with 5 bases of the junction left unmatched. This CDR3 spans 14 amino acids. Looked up from germline, CDR1 is SGHTA and CDR2 is FQGNSA.

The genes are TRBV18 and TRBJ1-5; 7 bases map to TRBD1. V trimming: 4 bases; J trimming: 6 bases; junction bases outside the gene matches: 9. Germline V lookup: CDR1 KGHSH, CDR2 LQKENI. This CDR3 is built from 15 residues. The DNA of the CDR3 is TGTGCCAGCTCACGATCGACAGGGAGAGGTCAGCCCCAGCATTTT. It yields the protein CASSRSTGRGQPQHF.

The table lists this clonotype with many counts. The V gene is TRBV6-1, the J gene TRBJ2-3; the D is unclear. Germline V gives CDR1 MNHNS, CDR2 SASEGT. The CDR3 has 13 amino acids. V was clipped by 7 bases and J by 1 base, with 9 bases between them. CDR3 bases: TGTGCCAGCACGGGCCCGGGCACAGATACGCAGTATTTT. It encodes CASTGPGTDTQYF.

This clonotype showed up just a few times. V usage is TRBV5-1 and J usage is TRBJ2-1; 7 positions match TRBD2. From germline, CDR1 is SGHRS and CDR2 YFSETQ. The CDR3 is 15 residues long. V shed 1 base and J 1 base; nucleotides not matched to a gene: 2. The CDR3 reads CASSLREVSYNEQFF. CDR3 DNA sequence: TGCGCCAGCAGCTTGCGGGAGGTATCCTACAATGAGCAGTTCTTC.